The 2 T cell receptor beta chains below all came from one sample that was sequenced in a study of neurological immune-mediated disorders. Time point reported: longitudinal time-point 1 (baseline). Using its own MiXCR run on the 5' RACE reads, TCRdb lists one record per CDR3 protein. Here the sample spans tens of thousands of distinct CDR3 sequences, approximately 3% being singletons. The sample was PBMCs. The receptors derive from an older woman with multiple sclerosis.

This clonotype appeared many times. The rearrangement links TRBV5-5 to TRBJ2-7, with 10 nucleotides matching TRBD1. This CDR3 comprises 13 residues. Looked up from germline, CDR1 is SGHKS and CDR2 is YYEKEE (reference sequence). Trimming took 2 bases from V and 7 from J; bases not matched to a gene: 3. The CDR3 here is CASSFRTGGEQYF. The CDR3 DNA follows: TGTGCCAGCAGCTTCAGGACAGGGGGGGAGCAGTACTTC.

This clonotype was recorded many times. The chain uses TRBV18 and TRBJ2-2; 7 positions match TRBD2. V shed 2 bases and J 1 base; nucleotides not matched to a gene: 4. Per germline, CDR1 KGHSH and CDR2 LQKENI. The CDR3 length is 16 residues. CDR3 protein: CASSPFQRGNTGELFF. The CDR3 nucleotides are TGTGCCAGCTCACCATTCCAGCGGGGGAACACCGGGGAGCTGTTTTTT.